The 23 T cell receptor beta chains listed next were all sequenced from one sample in a study of OX40 agonist ivuxolimab in advanced cancers. TCRdb's copy holds only in-frame clones and misses some; the assay was immunoSEQ multiplex PCR. The sample yields approximately 60,000 clones, about 90% seen once. The specimen was CD4+ or CD8+ T cells sorted from blood, collected in a trial of the OX40 agonist ivuxolimab. The receptors shown here come from an adult with an advanced solid tumor such as melanoma, head and neck, liver or kidney cancer.

V gene TRBV13 combines with J gene TRBJ2-7; D unclear. CDR1 and CDR2 from the germline V gene are PRHDT and FYEKMQ (reference sequence). This CDR3 region has 15 residues. Trimming cost V 4 bases and J 6 bases, with 19 bases left between them. The CDR3 spells CASSSNLGRVSEQYF. The DNA of the CDR3 is TGTGCCAGCAGCTCCAACCTTGGACGTGTTTCCGAGCAGTACTTC.

CDR3 DNA: TGTGCCAGTAGTATTGCGACAGTGCGAGAAAAACTGTTTTTT. Its protein product is CASSIATVREKLFF. The chain combines TRBV19 with TRBJ1-4, with D possibly being TRBD1 (5 bases). Per the germline V gene, CDR1 is LNHDA and CDR2 is SQIVND (reference sequence). The CDR3 is 14 residues long. Deletions cut 3 bases from V and 8 bases from J, with 13 bases between. The variable domain in full, with the rest retrieved from reference TRBV19 and TRBJ1-4, is DGGITQSPKYLFRKEGQNVTLSCEQNLNHDAMYWYRQDPGQGLRLIYYSQIVNDFQKGDIAEGYSVSREKKESFPLTVTSAQKNPTAFYLCASSIATVREKLFFGSGTQLSVL.

This clone was detected a few times. The junction departs from germline at one end; a sequencing error may be responsible. The genes are TRBV7-7 and TRBJ2-1, with 7 bases aligning to TRBD2. The CDR3 is made up of 15 amino acids. The germline V gene encodes CDR1 SSHAT and CDR2 FNYEAQ (reference sequence). The CDR3 spells CASSLMLAAYNEQFF. As DNA, the CDR3 is TGTGCTAGCAGCTTAATGCTAGCGGCCTACAATGAGCAGTTCTTC.

This rearrangement joins TRBV11-2 to TRBJ2-7, with a possible D match to TRBD1 (6 bases). The CDR3 runs 16 residues. The germline V and J ends were trimmed by 5 bases and 3 bases, with 20 bases remaining between them. Germline assignment: CDR1 SGHAT and CDR2 FQNNGV. The CDR3 nucleotides read TGTGCCAGCAGCCCCATCGGGACCCAGGGGCTCTACGAGCAGTACTTC. Translated: CASSPIGTQGLYEQYF.

V and J are TRBV5-1 and TRBJ1-2; D not resolved. The CDR3 is made up of 12 amino acids. V lost 4 bases, J lost 2 bases, and 6 bases lay in between. Germline V gene data show CDR1 as SGHRS and CDR2 as YFSETQ. As DNA, the CDR3 is TGCGCCAGCAGCCAGAGCAACTATGGCTACACCTTC. This codes for CASSQSNYGYTF.

This rearrangement joins TRBV7-2 to TRBJ2-7; TRBD2 might be the D (7 bases). V was shortened by 5 bases and J by 4 bases, with 15 bases between the two germline ends. The CDR3 consists of 14 residues. Germline loops: CDR1 SGHTA, CDR2 FQGNSA. The CDR3 sequence: CASSKVRGAYEQYF. The CDR3, as DNA: TGTGCCAGCAGCAAAGTTCGGGGGGCATACGAGCAGTACTTC.

The rearrangement links TRBV5-1 to TRBJ1-1, with D possibly TRBD1 on 5 matching bases. There are 14 residues in the CDR3. Trimming stripped 5 bases from V and 1 base from J, with 12 bases between. Germline assignment: CDR1 SGHRS and CDR2 YFSETQ. The CDR3 spells CASSQVQGNTEAFF. The DNA of the CDR3 is TGCGCCAGCAGTCAAGTTCAGGGGAACACTGAAGCTTTCTTT.

This clone was detected once. The V gene is TRBV19, the J gene TRBJ1-1, with D possibly TRBD1 on 6 matching bases. CDR1 and CDR2 from the germline V gene are LNHDA and SQIVND (reference sequence). With 2 bases removed from V and 1 base from J, the gap between germline ends came to 11 bases. This CDR3 is built from 15 residues. CDR3 region: CASSIPGGANTEAFF. Written as DNA, the CDR3 is TGTGCCAGTAGTATACCCGGGGGGGCGAACACTGAAGCTTTCTTT.

The chain uses TRBV5-1 and TRBJ1-2; maybe TRBD1 (6 bases). Germline-derived CDR1 and CDR2 are SGHRS and YFSETQ. CDR3 size: 14 residues. V dropped 0 bases and J dropped 5 bases, with 11 bases sitting between them. The chain's CDR3 is CASSLEGGVYGYTF. Written as DNA, the CDR3 is TGCGCCAGCAGCTTGGAGGGGGGTGTATATGGCTACACCTTC. Complete variable domain (other parts from reference TRBV5-1 and TRBJ1-2): KAGVTQTPRYLIKTRGQQVTLSCSPISGHRSVSWYQQTPGQGLQFLFEYFSETQRNKGNFPGRFSGRQFSNSRSEMNVSTLELGDSALYLCASSLEGGVYGYTFGSGTRLTVV.

The chain employs TRBV9 and TRBJ2-2; TRBD1 might be the D (6 bases). CDR1 and CDR2 (germline): SGDLS, YYNGEE. V gave up 0 bases and J gave up 12 bases, with 9 bases separating them. CDR3 length equals 12 residues. CDR3 DNA: TGTGCCAGCAGCGTAGTCCAGGGGCAGCTGTTTTTT. Protein product: CASSVVQGQLFF.

This chain uses TRBV6-1 with TRBJ1-1, with no clear D. V was trimmed by 4 bases and J by 1 base, leaving 10 bases between them. The CDR3 totals 14 residues. CDR1 is MNHNS and CDR2 is SASEGT in the germline V gene. CDR3 nucleotide sequence: TGTGCCAGCAGTGGTAGGACGGAGAACACTGAAGCTTTCTTT. Translated: CASSGRTENTEAFF.

The gene calls are TRBV19 and TRBJ1-5, with TRBD1 matching over 8 bases. V dropped 4 bases and J dropped 10; count of bases not matched to a gene: 12. The CDR3 is 15 amino acids. Germline CDR1 is LNHDA and CDR2 is SQIVND (reference sequence). The CDR3 loop reads CASSTLATGAQPQHF. CDR3 coding DNA: TGTGCCAGTAGTACGTTAGCGACAGGGGCTCAACCCCAGCATTTT.

CDR3 in amino acids: CASSPPLVRNTGELFF. The DNA for the CDR3 is TGTGCCAGCTCACCACCGTTGGTCAGGAACACCGGGGAGCTGTTTTTT. The chain links TRBV18 to TRBJ2-2; D gene ambiguous. The CDR3 has 16 residues. Germline loops: CDR1 KGHSH, CDR2 LQKENI. V was shortened by 0 bases and J by 1 base, with 9 bases between the two germline ends.

This chain uses TRBV5-1 with TRBJ2-3, with 15 bases lining up with TRBD2. Germline V lookup: CDR1 SGHRS, CDR2 YFSETQ. J was trimmed by 2 bases and V by 3 bases; bases with no gene match: 13. The CDR3 runs to 20 residues. DNA for the CDR3: TGCGCCAGCAGCTCAGGACTAGCGGGAGGGCTGGGGCACGTCACAGATACGCAGTATTTT. Amino acids: CASSSGLAGGLGHVTDTQYF.

The genes are TRBV5-1 and TRBJ1-2; 11 bases line up with TRBD1. V shed 2 bases, J shed 7 bases, and the junction held 19 bases outside the gene matches. The length of the CDR3 is 19 residues. Per the germline V gene, CDR1 is SGHRS and CDR2 is YFSETQ. This CDR3 is CASSLHPLRTGGASGGYTF. The CDR3 DNA reads as TGCGCCAGCAGCTTACACCCGTTACGGACAGGGGGCGCCTCGGGTGGCTACACCTTC.

This clone was observed a handful of times. The chain combines TRBV7-9 with TRBJ2-7; 8 bases are a match to TRBD1. The trim removed 5 bases at V and 6 bases at J, leaving 12 bases unmatched. Per the germline V gene, CDR1 is SEHNR and CDR2 is FQNEAQ (reference sequence). The CDR3 is 15 residues long. This CDR3 reads CASSHQGAPSSEQYF. Here the CDR3 DNA reads TGTGCCAGCAGCCATCAGGGGGCCCCGAGCAGCGAGCAGTACTTC.

V usage is TRBV28 and J usage is TRBJ1-4; tentatively, D is TRBD1 (6 bases). This CDR3 has 14 amino acids. CDR1 is MDHEN, CDR2 SYDVKM, per germline. V lost 6 bases and J 6 bases, leaving 14 bases between the germline ends. The CDR3 sequence: CASRLRAGDEKLFF. The CDR3, as DNA: TGTGCCAGCAGACTCAGGGCAGGGGATGAAAAACTGTTTTTT.

The J gene is TRBJ2-7, the V gene TRBV2; 8 bases agree with TRBD2. CDR3 length equals 14 residues. In germline, CDR1 is SNHLY, CDR2 FYNNEI. The ends lost 5 bases at V and 0 bases at J; junction bases unmatched: 3. The CDR3 DNA follows: TGTGCCAGCAGTACTAGCGGTAGCTCCTACGAGCAGTACTTC. This gives the protein CASSTSGSSYEQYF.

This clone occurred a few times. J is TRBJ1-5 and V is TRBV4-2, with 7 nucleotides matching TRBD1. Germline V CDR1 and CDR2: LGHNA, YNFKEQ. The V gene end was trimmed by 0 bases and the J gene end by 0 bases; junction bases not matched to a gene: 2. The CDR3 covers 16 residues. This CDR3 is CASSQDGQASNQPQHF. CDR3 nucleotide sequence: TGTGCCAGCAGCCAAGACGGACAGGCTAGCAATCAGCCCCAGCATTTT.

This chain connects TRBV18 to TRBJ2-5, with 7 positions matching TRBD1. The CDR3 extends over 13 amino acids. With V trimmed by 2 bases and J by 3 bases, 0 bases remained unmatched. Germline V lookup: CDR1 KGHSH, CDR2 LQKENI. CDR3 bases: TGTGCCAGCTCACCAGGGACAGAAGAGACCCAGTACTTC. Its protein product is CASSPGTEETQYF.

This chain links TRBV7-2 with TRBJ2-3; a possible D gene is TRBD1 (6 bases). Trimming pared 4 bases from V and 5 bases from J, leaving 16 bases between. The CDR3 has 15 amino acids. CDR1 is SGHTA, CDR2 FQGNSA, per germline. CDR3 sequence reads: CASSSRQGLIDTQYF. The CDR3 bases are TGTGCCAGCAGCTCCCGGCAGGGGCTGATAGATACGCAGTATTTT.

The CDR3 reads CASSAHRGQAEAFF. CDR3 nucleotides: TGTGCCAGCAGTGCCCATCGAGGACAGGCCGAAGCTTTCTTT. The chain uses TRBV6-1 and TRBJ1-1; 7 nucleotides match TRBD1. This CDR3 comprises 14 residues. The V and J ends lost 4 bases and 8 bases, in that order; junction bases with no gene match: 10. Germline V gives CDR1 MNHNS, CDR2 SASEGT.

In this sample, this clone turned up once. J is TRBJ2-3 and V is TRBV29-1; TRBD2 aligns across 13 bases. CDR3 size: 15 residues. The V and J ends lost 5 bases and 6 bases, in that order; junction bases with no gene match: 8. CDR1 and CDR2 from the germline V gene are SQVTM and ANQGSEA. The CDR3: CSVSLTSGRVDTQYF. CDR3 nucleotide sequence: TGCAGCGTTTCACTCACTAGCGGGAGGGTGGATACGCAGTATTTT.